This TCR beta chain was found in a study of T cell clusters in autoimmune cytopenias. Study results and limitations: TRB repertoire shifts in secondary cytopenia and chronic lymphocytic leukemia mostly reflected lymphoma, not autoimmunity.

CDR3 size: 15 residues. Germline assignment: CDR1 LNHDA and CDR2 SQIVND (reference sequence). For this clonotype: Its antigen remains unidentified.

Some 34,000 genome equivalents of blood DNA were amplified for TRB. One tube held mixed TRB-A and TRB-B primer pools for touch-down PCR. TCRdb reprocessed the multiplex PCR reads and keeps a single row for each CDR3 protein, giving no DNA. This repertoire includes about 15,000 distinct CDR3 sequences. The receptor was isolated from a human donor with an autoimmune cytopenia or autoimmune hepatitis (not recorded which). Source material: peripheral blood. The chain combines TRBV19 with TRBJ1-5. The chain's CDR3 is CASSIGLFSNQPQHF.